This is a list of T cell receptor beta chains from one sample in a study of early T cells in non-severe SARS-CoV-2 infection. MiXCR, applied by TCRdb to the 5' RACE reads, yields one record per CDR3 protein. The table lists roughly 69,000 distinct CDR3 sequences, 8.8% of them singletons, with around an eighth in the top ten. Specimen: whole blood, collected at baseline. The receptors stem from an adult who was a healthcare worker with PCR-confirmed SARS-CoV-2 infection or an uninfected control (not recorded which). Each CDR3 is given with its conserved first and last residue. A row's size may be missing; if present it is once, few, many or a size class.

CASSGTSMDEQYF	TRBV5-1	few	TRBJ2-7
CATSELGTSGPYEQYF	TRBV24-1	once	TRBJ2-7
CASSPNSNQPQHF	TRBV6-4	-	TRBJ1-5
CAISTGLTGNTIYF	TRBV10-3	many	TRBJ1-3
CASSPQRNSGKTQYF	TRBV18	-	TRBJ2-5
CSATFGRDNEQFF	TRBV20-1	few	TRBJ2-1
CASSLEAIPTQYF	TRBV7-2	few	TRBJ2-5
CASSLWGQDPLDTQYF	TRBV5-1	few	TRBJ2-3
CASSLGLGPSASTDTQYF	TRBV11-2	-	TRBJ2-3
CASSLGQGDGNTIYF	TRBV7-9	many	TRBJ1-3
CASRGTGLSNYGYTF	TRBV12-3/TRBV12-4	many	TRBJ1-2
CASSWTPYRNEQFF	TRBV12-3/TRBV12-4	many	TRBJ2-1
CASSRGTAAYEQYF	TRBV4-1	many	TRBJ2-7
CASSLIGSPYEQYF	TRBV27	many	TRBJ2-7
CASSLYGGGAQYF	TRBV7-8	few	TRBJ2-3
CASSPDTDTQYF	TRBV18	-	TRBJ2-3
CASSRTSGTTTQYF	TRBV5-6	few	TRBJ2-5
CASSQGVSYNEQFF	TRBV4-3	few	TRBJ2-1
CASSLIRDQPQHF	TRBV7-2	few	TRBJ1-5
CASSLLDRLLDQYF	TRBV7-2	few	TRBJ2-5
CASSSYPSGAEAFF	TRBV7-2	many	TRBJ1-1
CASNLSPSTSGRLNEQFF	TRBV7-9	many	TRBJ2-1
CASSKYEASTGTDTQYF	TRBV9	many	TRBJ2-3
CASSWRGTQNIQYF	TRBV11-2	-	TRBJ2-4
CAILTGSGQYF	TRBV10-3	many	TRBJ2-5
CSASGGATEAFF	TRBV20-1	-	TRBJ1-1
CATQLGRFNEQFF	TRBV24-1	-	TRBJ2-1
CSAWTGGTYEQYF	TRBV20-1	many	TRBJ2-7
CASSLRGFRYEQYF	TRBV5-4	few	TRBJ2-7
CSARGFWDPRGTEAFF	TRBV20-1	few	TRBJ1-1
CASSLLDTQYF	TRBV5-4	many	TRBJ2-3
CASSRGLEDEQFF	TRBV4-2	many	TRBJ2-1
CASSLSGTTTAEQYF	TRBV5-1	-	TRBJ2-7
CASSQEWVAGETDTQYF	TRBV4-3	few	TRBJ2-3
CASSEKPGPYEQYF	TRBV25-1	few	TRBJ2-7
CASSMRGAYEQYF	TRBV19	many	TRBJ2-7
CASSLYGRSYEQYF	TRBV7-3	few	TRBJ2-7
CASSTRGRLFF	TRBV13	few	TRBJ1-4
CASSSQRTAGPGELFF	TRBV7-6	many	TRBJ2-2
CASSLGNRGPGNTIYF	TRBV12-3/TRBV12-4	few	TRBJ1-3
CASSLGLPSFADTQYF	TRBV5-1	many	TRBJ2-3
CASSFNVHTIYF	TRBV7-2	-	TRBJ1-3
CASSRAGSSYNEQFF	TRBV4-3	many	TRBJ2-1
CASSAGFMGGQETQYF	TRBV11-2	many	TRBJ2-5
CSARVGGDAYEQYF	TRBV20-1	many	TRBJ2-7
CASSSLRDRGFYGYTF	TRBV27	many	TRBJ1-2
CASSLNRGTDTEAFF	TRBV7-2	-	TRBJ1-1
CASSYGRAGGFYEQYF	TRBV6-5	many	TRBJ2-7
CASSQGLAVPWQETQYF	TRBV3-1	many	TRBJ2-5
CASSLGPVRSSYNEQFF	TRBV7-2	many	TRBJ2-1
CATGDRGLEQYF	TRBV10-3	few	TRBJ2-7
CASSPYIASRDYGYTF	TRBV14	-	TRBJ1-2
CATRHMGGTGELFF	TRBV25-1	many	TRBJ2-2
CSAKWTGGVGTEAFF	TRBV20-1	few	TRBJ1-1
CASSLPGLAGEQYF	TRBV28	many	TRBJ2-7
CASSQESLGYGYTF	TRBV3-1	-	TRBJ1-2
CSARDFGGSGFRGYTF	TRBV20-1	few	TRBJ1-2